One TCR beta chain is described in this entry. Its target is unknown. Separation from the roughly 680-subject first cohort characterized the 120-subject validation cohort, to which the donors belonged. Here immunoSEQ multiplex PCR was the method, and the copy in TCRdb shows in-frame clones only, minus some. The data show about 280,000 clones, around 89% seen once. This entry belongs to a study of cytomegalovirus exposure and HLA in healthy donors. Study results and limitations: Investigators reported 150 to 200 TCR beta chains as tied to cytomegalovirus. TCR clusters originating in the first cohort tended to co-occur in the roughly 120 validation repertoires, according to a later analysis. Most TCR sequences were rare, but some public TCRs occurred in many donors.

The CDR3 has 14 residues. V shed 6 bases and J 3 bases; nucleotides not matched to a gene: 5. Germline V lookup: CDR1 KGHSH, CDR2 LQKENI. The source is a woman in her late teens or twenties in good health and CMV-seronegative. The chain uses TRBV18 and TRBJ2-1; 7 nucleotides agree with TRBD2. Sequencing was performed on PBMCs. The CDR3 DNA is TGTGCCAGCTCGGGAGCGGGATACTACAATGAGCAGTTCTTC. Its protein is CASSGAGYYNEQFF.